The T cell receptor (beta chain) under discussion was sequenced for a study of blood T cell repertoires in COVID-19. Across the whole study: Material from acute and convalescent COVID-19 was sourced from the United States, Italy and Spain.

This CDR3 is built from 13 residues. Germline CDR1 is MNHEY and CDR2 is SVGAGI. The V gene lost 6 bases and the J gene lost 4 bases, with 11 bases spanning the gap. Authors' data handling: Quantification of nucleated cells was approximated via reference gene primer amplification. Profiled with immunoSEQ multiplex PCR; TCRdb holds only in-frame clones, not every one. V, J and clone size were drawn from that table, and D and trimming were deduced from the DNA. The table includes fewer than 200,000 clones, around 90% detected once. The sequenced material came from peripheral blood. The V and J genes are TRBV6-5 and TRBJ2-3; D remains unclear. The receptor's source is a woman between 50 and 59 years old with acute or convalescent COVID-19. The CDR3 loop is CASRLNPPDTQYF. In DNA, the CDR3 is TGTGCCAGCAGACTGAACCCCCCAGATACGCAGTATTTT.